This T cell receptor (beta chain) originates from a study of response to subunit inactivated influenza vaccine. Study findings and constraints: Each seasonal influenza vaccination, the authors suggested, recruits few new T cells.

The CDR3 consists of 19 residues. The junction had 10 bases not matched to a gene; V was cut back by 0 bases and J by 2 bases. Germline loops: CDR1 SGHAT, CDR2 FQNNGV. TCRdb called the RT-PCR reads again in MiXCR, with one record for every CDR3 protein. The sample contains under 200,000 distinct CDR3 sequences, roughly 10% of which appear only once. There are a few counts of this clonotype. The antigen remains unidentified. This TCR came from a man aged 50 to 75 who received an inactivated influenza vaccine. The sample in question was CD8+ T cells sorted from PBMCs, obtained around 25 months after vaccination. J is TRBJ2-1 and V is TRBV11-2, with 10 bases lining up with TRBD2. CDR3 sequence (DNA): TGTGCCAGCAGCTTAGAACCACTAAGGCTAGCGGGGGCCTACAATGAGCAGTTCTTC. It yields the protein CASSLEPLRLAGAYNEQFF. The full variable domain, its missing parts supplied by reference TRBV11-2 and TRBJ2-1, is EAGVAQSPRYKIIEKRQSVAFWCNPISGHATLYWYQQILGQGPKLLIQFQNNGVVDDSQLPKDRFSAERLKGVDSTLKIQPAKLEDSAVYLCASSLEPLRLAGAYNEQFFGPGTRLTVL.